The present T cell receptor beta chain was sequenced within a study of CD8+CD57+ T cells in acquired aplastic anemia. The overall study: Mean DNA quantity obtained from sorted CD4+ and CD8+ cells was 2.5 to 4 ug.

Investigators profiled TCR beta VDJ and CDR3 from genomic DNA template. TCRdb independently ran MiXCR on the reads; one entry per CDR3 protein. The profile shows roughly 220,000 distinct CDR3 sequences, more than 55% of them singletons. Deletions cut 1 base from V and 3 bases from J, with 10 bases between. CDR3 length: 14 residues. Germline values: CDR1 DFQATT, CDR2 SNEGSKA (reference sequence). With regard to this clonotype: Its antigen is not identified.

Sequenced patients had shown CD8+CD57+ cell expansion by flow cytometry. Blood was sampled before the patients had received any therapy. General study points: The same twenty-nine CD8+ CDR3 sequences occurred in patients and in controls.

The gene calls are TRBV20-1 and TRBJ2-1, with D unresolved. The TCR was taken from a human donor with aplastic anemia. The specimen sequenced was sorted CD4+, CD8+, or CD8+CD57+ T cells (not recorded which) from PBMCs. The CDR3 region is CSARGARGYNEQFF. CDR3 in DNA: TGCAGTGCTAGAGGGGCTAGAGGCTACAATGAGCAGTTCTTC.